Each of the 10 T cell receptor beta chains below was sequenced from the same sample in a study of blood T cells in healthy people across ages. A second PCR of about 6 to 11 cycles used a sample-barcoded 5' primer and a J-beta primer mix. A single record per CDR3 protein comes from TCRdb applying MiXCR to the 5' RACE reads. Of some 700,000 distinct CDR3 sequences listed, 40% to 45% are singletons. Sample: blood. The source of these receptors is an older woman in good health.

This clonotype has only a few counts. This rearrangement joins TRBV7-8 to TRBJ2-1, with D possibly matching TRBD2 (5 bases). The ends were cut back, 0 bases at V and 10 bases at J, with 10 bases in the middle. The CDR3 has 13 amino acids. CDR1 is SGHVS, CDR2 FQNEAQ, per germline. CDR3 in amino acids: CASSLALWREQFF. CDR3 sequence (DNA): TGTGCCAGCAGCTTAGCTCTGTGGAGGGAGCAGTTCTTC.

A few counts support this clonotype. CDR3 DNA sequence: TGTGCCAGCAGCTTAGGGGGTTGGGGACAGGGCCCCTACGAGCAGTACTTC. Translated: CASSLGGWGQGPYEQYF. The V and J genes are TRBV11-2 and TRBJ2-7; 9 nucleotides align to TRBD1. CDR3 size: 17 residues. Trimming took 1 base from V and 2 from J; bases not matched to a gene: 9. Per the germline V gene, CDR1 is SGHAT and CDR2 is FQNNGV.

The V gene is TRBV20-1, the J gene TRBJ1-2; D might be TRBD1 (5 bases). From germline, CDR1 is DFQATT and CDR2 SNEGSKA (reference sequence). The CDR3 has 14 residues. Trimming took off 2 bases at V and 1 base at J, with 11 bases between the two ends. CDR3 sequence: CSARTAGINYGYTF. DNA for the CDR3: TGCAGTGCTAGAACTGCAGGGATTAACTATGGCTACACCTTC.

This clonotype was observed a handful of times. The chain couples TRBV20-1 to TRBJ1-4; no reliable D call. Between the trimmed V and J ends, which lost 6 bases and 12 bases, there was a span of 14 bases. This CDR3 comprises 11 residues. Germline V gene lookup returns CDR1 DFQATT and CDR2 SNEGSKA (reference sequence). CDR3 DNA: TGCAGTGCCGGCTGGGGAGATGAACTGTTTTTT. Its protein product is CSAGWGDELFF.

The rearrangement uses TRBV29-1 and TRBJ1-1, with 8 positions matching TRBD1. There are 14 residues in the CDR3. CDR1 and CDR2 from the germline V gene are SQVTM and ANQGSEA. V was clipped by 4 bases and J by 5 bases; unmatched bases: 9. The CDR3 here is CSVVGRQGWTEAFF. CDR3 DNA: TGCAGCGTTGTTGGGAGACAGGGGTGGACTGAAGCTTTCTTT.

This clonotype was observed once. This chain connects TRBV9 to TRBJ2-1; 8 bases are shared with TRBD2. The V gene's germline CDR1 is SGDLS and CDR2 YYNGEE. The CDR3 totals 15 residues. V was clipped by 0 bases and J by 10 bases; unmatched bases: 9. The CDR3 sequence is CASSVGSGSWKEQFF. CDR3 coding DNA: TGTGCCAGCAGCGTAGGAAGCGGGAGTTGGAAGGAGCAGTTCTTC.

This clonotype appeared a few times. This chain joins TRBV4-2 and TRBJ2-4, with a tentative D call TRBD2 (6 bases). In germline, CDR1 is LGHNA, CDR2 YNFKEQ. Trimming removed 1 base from V and 6 bases from J, with 13 bases in between. This CDR3 contains 15 residues. CDR3 sequence (DNA): TGTGCCAGCAGCCAAGGTTCGGGAGAGGGAAACATTCAGTACTTC. It translates to CASSQGSGEGNIQYF.

A word on this clonotype: Just one base apart from a much larger clone, this may be a read error. The chain has TRBV5-1 and TRBJ2-7, with D possibly being TRBD1 or TRBD2 (6 bases each). Trimming shortened V by 6 bases and J by 3 bases, and 16 bases separated the two germline ends. The germline gives CDR1 SGHRS, CDR2 YFSETQ. The CDR3 sequence is 14 residues long. CDR3 nucleotide sequence: TGCGCCAGCAAAGTTGGAGGGGGGATCTACGAGCAGTACTTC. Residues: CASKVGGGIYEQYF.

The rearrangement uses TRBV11-2 and TRBJ2-5; 10 bases map to TRBD2. Per the germline V gene, CDR1 is SGHAT and CDR2 is FQNNGV. Unmatched junction bases numbered 8, after V lost 3 bases and J lost 4 bases. The CDR3 length is 16 residues. CDR3: CASSFLSGRARETQYF. The CDR3 region has the DNA TGTGCCAGCAGCTTCTTAAGCGGGAGGGCCAGAGAGACCCAGTACTTC.

The chain couples TRBV3-1 to TRBJ2-1, with no clear D. Trimming removed 1 base from V and 0 bases from J, with 7 bases in between. Germline CDR1 and CDR2: LGHDT and YNNKEL (reference sequence). The CDR3 contains 15 residues. In DNA form, the CDR3 reads TGTGCCAGCAGCCAAGCGGTACTCTCCTACAATGAGCAGTTCTTC. Protein: CASSQAVLSYNEQFF.